Sequencing of this T cell receptor beta chain was carried out in a study of shared clonotypes between healthy human individuals. V was clipped by 1 base and J by 6 bases; unmatched bases: 3. This CDR3 is 15 amino acids long. Germline V lookup: CDR1 SGHKS, CDR2 YYEKEE (reference sequence). Sequencing was performed with immunoSEQ multiplex PCR; in TCRdb, only in-frame clones are kept and a portion is missing. The sample contains 2 million to 2.5 million clones, more than 90% of which appear only once. The TCR was taken from a man between 18 and 35 years old in good health. Source material: naive CD4+ T cells sorted from blood. Subset here: CD45RA+ positively selected. V usage is TRBV5-5 and J usage is TRBJ2-1; 11 bases are shared with TRBD2. The CDR3 nucleotides read TGTGCCAGCAGCTTGACTAGCGGGGGCCCCAATGAGCAGTTCTTC. Its translation: CASSLTSGGPNEQFF.